Below are 20 T cell receptor beta chains sequenced from a single sample in a study of T-cell memory formation after mild COVID-19. Via MiXCR, TCRdb re-called the 5' RACE reads, giving one row per CDR3 protein. The repertoire consists of 200,000 to 300,000 distinct CDR3 sequences, with 15% to 17% occurring once and the leading ten covering under 2.5%. The sample taken for sequencing was PBMCs or a T cell subset sorted from them (not recorded which). All receptors come from an adult woman who had mild COVID-19 (a few samples of this study predate the infection). Cell type and time point are not known.

This clonotype was detected ten times or more. This chain connects TRBV4-1 to TRBJ2-3, with unresolved D. This CDR3 contains 16 residues. Germline V gene sequence: CDR1 MGHRA, CDR2 YSYEKL. The V and J ends lost 2 bases and 1 base respectively, with 13 bases between them. The CDR3: CASSQPSNAGTDTQYF. The DNA for the CDR3 is TGCGCCAGCAGCCAACCGAGTAACGCCGGCACAGATACGCAGTATTTT.

The chain employs TRBV14 and TRBJ2-5, with 9 bases aligning to TRBD1. The CDR3 extends over 19 amino acids. Trimming cost V 1 base and J 6 bases; bases outside gene matches: 18. Per the germline V gene, CDR1 is SGHDN and CDR2 is FVKESK. The CDR3 bases are TGTGCCAGCAGCCAAGCCGGAGATTTCAGTGGACAGGGGAGGCAGACCCAGTACTTC. It translates to CASSQAGDFSGQGRQTQYF.

A few counts support this clonotype. This chain connects TRBV10-2 to TRBJ1-1; D is unresolved. Trimming pared 2 bases from V and 0 bases from J, leaving 16 bases between. Germline CDR1 is WSHSY and CDR2 is SAAADI. The CDR3 is made up of 17 amino acids. CDR3 sequence (DNA): TGCGCCAGCAGTGAGACAATTTGGCACAGCCTGAACACTGAAGCTTTCTTT. Its translation: CASSETIWHSLNTEAFF.

The chain employs TRBV12-3 or TRBV12-4 and TRBJ2-3, with 11 bases matching TRBD2. The V segment lost 6 bases and the J segment 2 bases; nucleotides outside the gene matches: 10. The CDR3 loop spans 17 amino acids. CDR3 residues: CASRGLADLRTTDTQYF. CDR3 nucleotides: TGTGCCAGCAGGGGACTAGCGGACCTCAGGACCACAGATACGCAGTATTTT.

The chain couples TRBV24-1 to TRBJ1-1, with a weak D call TRBD1 (6 bases). The CDR3 extends over 13 amino acids. V was trimmed by 1 base and J by 11 bases, leaving 13 bases between them. Germline V lookup: CDR1 KGHDR, CDR2 SFDVKD. The CDR3 sequence: CATSDFVRGRAFF. CDR3 DNA: TGTGCCACCAGTGATTTCGTCAGGGGTCGGGCTTTCTTT.

This chain links TRBV6-5 with TRBJ2-2; D unclear. Trimming pared 4 bases from V and 4 bases from J, leaving 4 bases between. CDR1 MNHEY and CDR2 SVGAGI come from the germline V gene. This CDR3 is 12 amino acids long. CDR3 nucleotide sequence: TGTGCCAGCAGTTCCCCCACCGGGGAGCTGTTTTTT. It yields the protein CASSSPTGELFF.

J is TRBJ1-1 and V is TRBV15; no clear D. Germline assignment: CDR1 LNHNV and CDR2 YYDKDF (reference sequence). This CDR3 region has 15 residues. Trimming removed 1 base from V and 3 bases from J, with 12 bases in between. The CDR3 nucleotides read TGTGCCACCAGCAGAGGCCCGCTGGCGGACACTGAAGCTTTCTTT. As protein: CATSRGPLADTEAFF.

This sequence joins TRBV20-1 and TRBJ2-3; TRBD1 is a possible D gene (5 bases). CDR3 length equals 15 residues. CDR1 DFQATT and CDR2 SNEGSKA come from the germline V gene (reference sequence). Trimming cost V 1 base and J 5 bases, with 16 bases left between them. CDR3 bases: TGCAGTGCTAGAGTTTCCTCGACAGCTGGAGATACGCAGTATTTT. This translates into CSARVSSTAGDTQYF.

The table lists this clonotype with many counts. This chain joins TRBV2 and TRBJ2-1, with no clear D. The CDR3 sequence is 14 residues long. The germline gives CDR1 SNHLY, CDR2 FYNNEI. V was cut by 6 bases and J by 4 bases, with 13 bases left in between. The CDR3 DNA reads as TGTGCCAGCAGGCGACACCAATTTTACAATGAGCAGTTCTTC. Encoded protein: CASRRHQFYNEQFF.

In this sample, this clonotype turned up a few times. This sequence joins TRBV5-1 and TRBJ2-2, with 10 positions matching TRBD1. The ends lost 3 bases at V and 6 bases at J; junction bases unmatched: 8. This CDR3 has 16 residues. Germline loops: CDR1 SGHRS, CDR2 YFSETQ. This chain's CDR3 is CASSYSGTGDPGELFF. The DNA for the CDR3 is TGCGCCAGCAGCTACTCCGGGACAGGGGATCCCGGGGAGCTGTTTTTT.

At least ten counts were recorded for this clonotype. This sequence joins TRBV20-1 and TRBJ2-1; the D is unclear. Trimming removed 5 bases at V and 6 bases at J, with 20 bases between. Germline V lookup: CDR1 DFQATT, CDR2 SNEGSKA (reference sequence). CDR3 length: 15 amino acids. CDR3 protein: CSAQPPTQNINEQFF. CDR3 in DNA: TGCAGTGCTCAACCCCCCACACAAAATATCAATGAGCAGTTCTTC.

The V gene is TRBV7-2, the J gene TRBJ1-5; no clear D. The CDR3 contains 14 residues. Trimming pared 1 base from V and 7 bases from J, leaving 11 bases between. Germline V gene sequence: CDR1 SGHTA, CDR2 FQGNSA. Written as DNA, the CDR3 is TGTGCCAGCAGCTTAGTAGGTCTAGGGCAGCCCCAGCATTTT. Its translation: CASSLVGLGQPQHF.

This clonotype was counted a few times. The rearrangement uses TRBV5-1 and TRBJ1-2; D is possibly TRBD1 (6 bases). The CDR3 sequence is 15 residues long. CDR1 and CDR2 (germline): SGHRS, YFSETQ. The V end lost 0 bases, the J end lost 4 bases, and 13 bases lay between the germline ends. CDR3 residues: CASSLGTGTGYGYTF. DNA for the CDR3: TGCGCCAGCAGCTTGGGTACAGGGACGGGCTATGGCTACACCTTC.

The chain couples TRBV12-3 or TRBV12-4 to TRBJ1-6; D gene unclear. V lost 3 bases and J lost 0, with 6 bases in between. The CDR3 is 15 residues long. The DNA for the CDR3 is TGTGCCAGCAGTTTGGGGAGCTCCTATAATTCACCCCTCCACTTT. Translation: CASSLGSSYNSPLHF.

This clonotype was picked up many times. The J gene is TRBJ2-7, the V gene TRBV7-6, with 8 bases that match TRBD2. Per the germline V gene, CDR1 is SGHVS and CDR2 is FNYEAQ. The CDR3 has 19 amino acids. The V segment lost 2 bases and the J segment 7 bases; nucleotides outside the gene matches: 22. CDR3 in amino acids: CASSLTVFLAGQKNTEQYF. CDR3 DNA sequence: TGTGCCAGCAGCTTAACTGTTTTCCTAGCGGGCCAGAAGAACACGGAGCAGTACTTC.

This clonotype was found many times. This chain connects TRBV5-5 to TRBJ2-1, with 7 bases matching TRBD2. The CDR3 has 15 amino acids. The germline V gene has CDR1 SGHKS and CDR2 YYEKEE (reference sequence). V gave up 0 bases and J gave up 2 bases; unmatched junction bases: 2. The CDR3 DNA reads as TGTGCCAGCAGCTTGGGACTAGCACCCTACAATGAGCAGTTCTTC. Amino acid sequence: CASSLGLAPYNEQFF.

A few counts support this clonotype. The V and J genes are TRBV12-3 or TRBV12-4 and TRBJ2-1; 8 bases are a match to TRBD1. Trimming at V came to 5 bases and at J to 4 bases, leaving 7 bases not matched to a gene. CDR3 length: 15 residues. CDR3 in DNA: TGTGCCAGCAGTCCGATCAGGGGGCGGTACAATGAGCAGTTCTTC. The encoded protein is CASSPIRGRYNEQFF.

V and J are TRBV7-6 and TRBJ2-5; D not certain. Germline-derived CDR1 and CDR2 are SGHVS and FNYEAQ. V lost 5 bases and J 5 bases, leaving 15 bases between the germline ends. This CDR3 has 14 residues. This CDR3 is CASSHPGGRETQYF. CDR3 in DNA: TGTGCCAGCAGCCACCCAGGTGGGCGGGAGACCCAGTACTTC.

This clonotype was counted only a few times. The rearrangement links TRBV7-2 to TRBJ1-5; the D is unclear. The CDR3 is 15 residues long. Per the germline V gene, CDR1 is SGHTA and CDR2 is FQGNSA. Trimming took 0 bases from V and 3 from J, leaving 9 bases between them. The CDR3 loop is CASSLAARTNQPQHF. CDR3 bases: TGTGCCAGCAGCTTAGCGGCCAGGACCAATCAGCCCCAGCATTTT. The full variable domain, in which reference TRBV7-2 and TRBJ1-5 provide the parts outside the CDR3, is GAGVSQSPSNKVTEKGKDVELRCDPISGHTALYWYRQSLGQGLEFLIYFQGNSAPDKSGLPSDRFSAERTGGSVSTLTIQRTQQEDSAVYLCASSLAARTNQPQHFGDGTRLSIL.

The J gene is TRBJ1-5, the V gene TRBV4-1; D gene unclear. Trimming removed 1 base from V and 4 bases from J, with 8 bases in between. Germline loops: CDR1 MGHRA, CDR2 YSYEKL. This CDR3 region has 14 residues. The CDR3 bases are TGCGCCAGCAGCCAAGTAAACGTTAATCAGCCCCAGCATTTT. This translates into CASSQVNVNQPQHF.